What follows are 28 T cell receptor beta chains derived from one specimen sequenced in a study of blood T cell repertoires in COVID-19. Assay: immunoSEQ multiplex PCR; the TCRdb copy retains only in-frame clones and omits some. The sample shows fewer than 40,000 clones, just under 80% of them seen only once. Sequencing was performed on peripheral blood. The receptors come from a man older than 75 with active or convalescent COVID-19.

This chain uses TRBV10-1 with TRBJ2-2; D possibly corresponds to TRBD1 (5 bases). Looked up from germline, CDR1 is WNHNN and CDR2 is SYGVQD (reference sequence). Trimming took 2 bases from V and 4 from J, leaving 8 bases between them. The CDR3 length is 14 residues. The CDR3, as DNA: TGCGCCAGCAGTGAGGCAGGGCCCACCGGGGAGCTGTTTTTT. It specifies CASSEAGPTGELFF.

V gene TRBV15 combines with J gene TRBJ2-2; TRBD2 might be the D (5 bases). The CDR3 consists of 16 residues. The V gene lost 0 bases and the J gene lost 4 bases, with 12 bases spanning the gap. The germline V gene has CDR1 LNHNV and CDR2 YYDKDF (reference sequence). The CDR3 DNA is TGTGCCACCAGCAGAGAACTAGTAAGAGGCACCGGGGAGCTGTTTTTT. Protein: CATSRELVRGTGELFF.

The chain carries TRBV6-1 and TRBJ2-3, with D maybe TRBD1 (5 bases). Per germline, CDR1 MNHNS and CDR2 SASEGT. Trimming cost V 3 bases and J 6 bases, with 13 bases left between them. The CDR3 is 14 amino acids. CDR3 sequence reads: CASSDGAGYDTQYF. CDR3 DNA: TGTGCCAGCAGTGATGGGGCAGGGTACGATACGCAGTATTTT.

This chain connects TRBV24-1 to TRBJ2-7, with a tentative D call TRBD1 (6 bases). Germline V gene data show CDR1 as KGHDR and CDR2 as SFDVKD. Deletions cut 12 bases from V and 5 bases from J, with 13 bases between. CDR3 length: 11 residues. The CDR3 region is CASGTRDEQYF. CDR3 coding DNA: TGTGCCTCCGGGACACGGGACGAGCAGTACTTC.

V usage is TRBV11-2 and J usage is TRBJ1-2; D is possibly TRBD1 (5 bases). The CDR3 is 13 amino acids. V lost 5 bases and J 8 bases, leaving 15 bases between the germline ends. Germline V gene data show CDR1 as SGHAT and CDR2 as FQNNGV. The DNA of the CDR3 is TGTGCCAGCAGCCAACCAGGGTATTTGGGCTACACCTTC. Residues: CASSQPGYLGYTF.

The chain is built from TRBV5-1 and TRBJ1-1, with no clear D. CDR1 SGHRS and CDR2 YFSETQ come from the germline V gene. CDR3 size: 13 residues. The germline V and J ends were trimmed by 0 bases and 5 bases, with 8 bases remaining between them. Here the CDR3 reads CASSLERGTEAFF. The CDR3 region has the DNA TGCGCCAGCAGCTTGGAACGGGGAACTGAAGCTTTCTTT.

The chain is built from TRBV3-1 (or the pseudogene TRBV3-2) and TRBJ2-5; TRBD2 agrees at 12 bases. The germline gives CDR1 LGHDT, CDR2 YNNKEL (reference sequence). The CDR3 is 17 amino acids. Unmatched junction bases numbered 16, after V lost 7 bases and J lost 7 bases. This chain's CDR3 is CASTGATSGGRAGTQYF. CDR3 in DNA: TGTGCCAGCACCGGGGCGACTAGCGGGGGCCGGGCGGGGACCCAGTACTTC.

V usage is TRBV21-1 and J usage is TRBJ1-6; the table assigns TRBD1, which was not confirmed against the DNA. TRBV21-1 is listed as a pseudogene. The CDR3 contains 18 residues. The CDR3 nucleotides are TGTGCCAGCAACAAAGGGGTGAACAGGGGGCCCTATAATTCACCCCTCCACTTT. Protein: CASNKGVNRGPYNSPLHF.

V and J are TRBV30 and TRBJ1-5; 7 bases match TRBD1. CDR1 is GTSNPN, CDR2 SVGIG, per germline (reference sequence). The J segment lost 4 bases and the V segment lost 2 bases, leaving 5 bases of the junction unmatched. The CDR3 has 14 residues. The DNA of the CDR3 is TGTGCCTGGAGTATTGGGACAGCAAATCAGCCCCAGCATTTT. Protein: CAWSIGTANQPQHF.

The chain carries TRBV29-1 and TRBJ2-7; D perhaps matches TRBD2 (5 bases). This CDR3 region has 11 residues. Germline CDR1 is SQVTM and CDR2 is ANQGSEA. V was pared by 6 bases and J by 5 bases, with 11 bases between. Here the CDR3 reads CSVRTRDEQYF. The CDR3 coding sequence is TGCAGCGTACGTACTAGAGACGAGCAGTACTTC.

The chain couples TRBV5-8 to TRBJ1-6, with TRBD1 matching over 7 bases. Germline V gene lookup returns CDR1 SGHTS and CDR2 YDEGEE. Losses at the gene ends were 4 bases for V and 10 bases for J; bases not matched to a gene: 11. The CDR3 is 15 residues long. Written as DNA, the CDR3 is TGTGCCAGCAGCAAGGGGGCAGGGGTACTGTCACCCCTCCACTTT. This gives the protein CASSKGAGVLSPLHF.

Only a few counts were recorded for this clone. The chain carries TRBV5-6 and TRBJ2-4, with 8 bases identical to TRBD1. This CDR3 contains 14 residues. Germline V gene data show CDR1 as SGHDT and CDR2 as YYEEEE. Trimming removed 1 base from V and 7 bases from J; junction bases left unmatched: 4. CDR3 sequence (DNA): TGTGCCAGCAGCTTGCTCGGACAGGGCAACATTCAGTACTTC. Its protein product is CASSLLGQGNIQYF.

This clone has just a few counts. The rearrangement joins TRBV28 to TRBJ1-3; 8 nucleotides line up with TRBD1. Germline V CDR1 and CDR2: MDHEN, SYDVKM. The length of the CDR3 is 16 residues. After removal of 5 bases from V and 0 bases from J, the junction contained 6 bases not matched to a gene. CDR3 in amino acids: CASSHATGGSGNTIYF. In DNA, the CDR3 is TGTGCCAGCAGTCATGCTACAGGGGGCTCTGGAAACACCATATATTTT.

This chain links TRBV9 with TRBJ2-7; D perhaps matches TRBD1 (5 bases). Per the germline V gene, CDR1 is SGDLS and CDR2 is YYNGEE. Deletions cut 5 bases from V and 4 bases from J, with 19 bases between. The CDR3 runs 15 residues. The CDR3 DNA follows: TGTGCCAGCAGTGCTGGTTCAGGGTCGGTATACGAGCAGTACTTC. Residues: CASSAGSGSVYEQYF.

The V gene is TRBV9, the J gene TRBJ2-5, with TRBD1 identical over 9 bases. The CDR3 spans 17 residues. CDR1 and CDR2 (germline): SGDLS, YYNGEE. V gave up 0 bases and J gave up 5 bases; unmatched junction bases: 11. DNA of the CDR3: TGTGCCAGCAGCGTAGGTGGAGGGGCGACAGGGGGGGAGACCCAGTACTTC. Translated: CASSVGGGATGGETQYF.

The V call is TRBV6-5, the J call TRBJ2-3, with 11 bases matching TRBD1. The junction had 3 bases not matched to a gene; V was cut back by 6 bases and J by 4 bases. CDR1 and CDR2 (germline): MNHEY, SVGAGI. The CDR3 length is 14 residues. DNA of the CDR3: TGTGCCAGCAGCTGGGACAGGGGGGCAGATACGCAGTATTTT. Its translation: CASSWDRGADTQYF.

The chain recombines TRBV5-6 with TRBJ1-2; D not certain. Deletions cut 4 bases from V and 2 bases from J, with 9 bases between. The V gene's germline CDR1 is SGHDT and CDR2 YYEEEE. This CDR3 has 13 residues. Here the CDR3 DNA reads TGTGCCAGCAGCCCCGCCCTAAACTATGGCTACACCTTC. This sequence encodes CASSPALNYGYTF.

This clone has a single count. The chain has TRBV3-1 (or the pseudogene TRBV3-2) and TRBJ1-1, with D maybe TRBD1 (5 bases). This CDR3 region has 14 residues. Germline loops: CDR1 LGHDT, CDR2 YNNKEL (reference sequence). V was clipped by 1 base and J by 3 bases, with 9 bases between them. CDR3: CASSQVVGDTEAFF. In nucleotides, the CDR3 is TGTGCCAGCAGCCAAGTCGTAGGGGACACTGAAGCTTTCTTT.

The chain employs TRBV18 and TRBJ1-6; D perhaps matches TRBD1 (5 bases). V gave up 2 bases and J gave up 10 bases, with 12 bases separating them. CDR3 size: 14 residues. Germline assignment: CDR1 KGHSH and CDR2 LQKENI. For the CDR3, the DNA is TGTGCCAGCTCACCATCCAGGGTAAGGTCACCCCTCCACTTT. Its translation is CASSPSRVRSPLHF.

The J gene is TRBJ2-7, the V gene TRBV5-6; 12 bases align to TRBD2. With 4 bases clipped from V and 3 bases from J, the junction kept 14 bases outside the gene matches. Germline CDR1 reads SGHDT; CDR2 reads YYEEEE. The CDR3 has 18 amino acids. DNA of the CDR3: TGTGCCAGCAGCGGAACCGGACTAGCGGGATCATGGAGCTACGAGCAGTACTTC. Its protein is CASSGTGLAGSWSYEQYF.

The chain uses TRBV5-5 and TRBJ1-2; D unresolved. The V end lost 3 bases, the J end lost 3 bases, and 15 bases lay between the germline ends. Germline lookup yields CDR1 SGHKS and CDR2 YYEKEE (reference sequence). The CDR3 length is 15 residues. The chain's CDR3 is CASSYDSYRDYGYTF. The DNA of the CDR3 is TGTGCCAGCAGCTATGACTCCTACCGAGACTATGGCTACACCTTC.

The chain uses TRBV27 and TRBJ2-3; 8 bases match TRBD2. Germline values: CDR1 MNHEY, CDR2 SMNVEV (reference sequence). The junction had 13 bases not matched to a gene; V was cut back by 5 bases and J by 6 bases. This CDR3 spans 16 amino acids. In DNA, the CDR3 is TGTGCCAGCAGTACCCTCTCGGGGGGGGGCAAGGATACGCAGTATTTT. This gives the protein CASSTLSGGGKDTQYF.

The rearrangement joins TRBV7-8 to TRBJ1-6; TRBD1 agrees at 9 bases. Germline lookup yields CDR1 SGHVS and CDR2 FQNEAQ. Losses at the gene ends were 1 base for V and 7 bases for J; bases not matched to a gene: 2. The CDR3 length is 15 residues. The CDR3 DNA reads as TGTGCCAGCAGCTTAGGGGACAGGGAAAATTCACCCCTCCACTTT. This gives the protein CASSLGDRENSPLHF.

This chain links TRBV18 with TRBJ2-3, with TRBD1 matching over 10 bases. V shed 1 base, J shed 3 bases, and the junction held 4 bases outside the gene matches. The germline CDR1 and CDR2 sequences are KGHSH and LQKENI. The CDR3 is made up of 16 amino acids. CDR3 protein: CASSPRQGARTDTQYF. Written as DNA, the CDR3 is TGTGCCAGCTCACCACGACAGGGGGCAAGGACAGATACGCAGTATTTT.

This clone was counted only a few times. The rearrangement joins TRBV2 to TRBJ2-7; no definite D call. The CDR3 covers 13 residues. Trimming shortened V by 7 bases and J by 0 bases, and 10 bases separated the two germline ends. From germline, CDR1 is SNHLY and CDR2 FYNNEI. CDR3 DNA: TGTGCCAGCACTGCACCTAGCTCCTACGAGCAGTACTTC. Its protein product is CASTAPSSYEQYF. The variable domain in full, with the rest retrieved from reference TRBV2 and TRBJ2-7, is EPEVTQTPSHQVTQMGQEVILRCVPISNHLYFYWYRQILGQKVEFLVSFYNNEISEKSEIFDDQFSVERPDGSNFTLKIRSTKLEDSAMYFCASTAPSSYEQYFGPGTRLTVT.

The DNA for the CDR3 is TGTGCCAGCAGTCCACAGGGGCAGCCCCAGCATTTT. Amino acids: CASSPQGQPQHF. The chain links TRBV12-3 or TRBV12-4 to TRBJ1-5; 7 bases are shared with TRBD1. The CDR3 is made up of 12 amino acids. V was pared by 5 bases and J by 7 bases, with 2 bases of the junction left unmatched.

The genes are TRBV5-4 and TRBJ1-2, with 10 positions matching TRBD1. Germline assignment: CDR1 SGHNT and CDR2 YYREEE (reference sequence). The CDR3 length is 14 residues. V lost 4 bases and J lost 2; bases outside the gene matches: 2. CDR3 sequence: CASSTGQGNYGYTF. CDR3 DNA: TGTGCCAGCAGCACGGGACAGGGGAACTATGGCTACACCTTC.

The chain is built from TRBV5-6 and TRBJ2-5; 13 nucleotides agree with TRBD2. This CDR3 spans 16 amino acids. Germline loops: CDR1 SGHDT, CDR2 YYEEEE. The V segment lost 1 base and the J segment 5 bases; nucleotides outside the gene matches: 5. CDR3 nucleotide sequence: TGTGCCAGCAGCTTGACTAGCGGGAGGGCCGGGGAGACCCAGTACTTC. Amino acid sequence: CASSLTSGRAGETQYF.